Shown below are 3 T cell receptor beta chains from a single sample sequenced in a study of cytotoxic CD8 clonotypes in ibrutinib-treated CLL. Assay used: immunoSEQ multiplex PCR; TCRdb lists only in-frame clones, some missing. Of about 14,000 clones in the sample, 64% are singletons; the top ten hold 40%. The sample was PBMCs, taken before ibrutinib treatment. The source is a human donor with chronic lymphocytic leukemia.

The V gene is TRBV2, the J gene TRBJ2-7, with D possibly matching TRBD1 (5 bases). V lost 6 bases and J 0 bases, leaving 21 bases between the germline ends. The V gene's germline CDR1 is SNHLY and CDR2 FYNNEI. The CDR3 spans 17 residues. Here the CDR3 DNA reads TGTGCCAGCAGCGACCCCCGCACAGGTCTTACCTCCTACGAGCAGTACTTC. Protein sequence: CASSDPRTGLTSYEQYF.

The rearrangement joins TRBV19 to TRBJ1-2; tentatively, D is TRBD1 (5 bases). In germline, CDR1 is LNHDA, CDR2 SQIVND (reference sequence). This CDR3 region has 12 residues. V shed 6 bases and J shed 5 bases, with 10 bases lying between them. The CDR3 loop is CASSRDGYGYTF. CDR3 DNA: TGTGCCAGTAGCAGGGACGGGTATGGCTACACCTTC.

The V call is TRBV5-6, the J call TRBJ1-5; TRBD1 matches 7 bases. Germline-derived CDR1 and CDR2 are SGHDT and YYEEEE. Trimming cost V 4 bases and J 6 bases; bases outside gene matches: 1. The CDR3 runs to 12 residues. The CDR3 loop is CASSEGAQPQHF. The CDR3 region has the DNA TGTGCCAGCAGCGAGGGGGCTCAGCCCCAGCATTTT.